This T cell receptor (beta chain) was recorded in a study of blood T cell repertoires in COVID-19. Turning to the study itself: Samples of COVID-19 (acute and convalescent) were obtained from the United States, Italy and Spain.

As originally analysed: By means of reference gene primer amplification, nucleated cell counts were estimated. Libraries were prepared by immunoSEQ multiplex PCR; TCRdb keeps only in-frame clonotypes and omits some of them. V and J calls and clone size follow that table, whereas D and trimming were derived from the DNA. The data hold 150,000 to 200,000 clones, with 88% observed a single time. Per the germline V gene, CDR1 is MNHEY and CDR2 is SVGAGI. With 1 base removed from V and 2 bases from J, the gap between germline ends came to 9 bases. CDR3 size: 16 residues. Sequences were obtained from peripheral blood. This receptor was identified in a man aged 50 or older who had recovered from COVID-19. The chain carries TRBV6-5 and TRBJ2-6; D perhaps matches TRBD1 (5 bases). CDR3 residues: CASSYYRGTGANVLTF. The CDR3, as DNA: TGTGCCAGCAGTTACTATAGGGGAACTGGGGCCAACGTCCTGACTTTC.